This is a list of T cell receptor beta chains from one sample in a study of shared clonotypes between healthy human individuals. Produced via immunoSEQ multiplex PCR; TCRdb's table is partial and in-frame only. The data show about 600,000 clones, around 80% seen once. The sequencing input was PBMCs. Every receptor here comes from a woman aged 40-49 years in good health. Some clones in this sample may be carry-over from other donors' samples. CDR3s include the opening cysteine and the closing phenylalanine or tryptophan. The D gene is left open where the match is weak. Expanded clones get a size class; other rows say once, few or many, or leave the size out.

J: TRBJ2-7
V: TRBV6-5
size: .
D: .
length: 11
DNA: TGTGCCAGCAGTCAACAATACGAGCAGTACTTC
CDR3: CASSQQYEQYF

J: TRBJ2-7
V: TRBV14
size: .
D: .
length: 14
DNA: TGTGCCAGCAGCCCCCAGGCTGGACAGTACGAGCAGTACTTC
CDR3: CASSPQAGQYEQYF

J: TRBJ2-2
V: TRBV13
size: .
D: .
length: 14
DNA: TGTGCCAGCAGCTTGGGACTGAGCACCGGGGAGCTGTTTTTT
CDR3: CASSLGLSTGELFF

J: TRBJ2-1
V: TRBV5-1
size: .
D: .
length: 20
DNA: TGCGCCAGCAGCTTGCTCCCCCCGCTCAGCATTCGGAGCTCCTACAATGAGCAGTTCTTC
CDR3: CASSLLPPLSIRSSYNEQFF

J: TRBJ2-2
V: TRBV5-5
size: .
D: .
length: 15
DNA: TGTGCCAGCAGCTTGCAGGGGAGGAGCACCGGGGAGCTGTTTTTT
CDR3: CASSLQGRSTGELFF

J: TRBJ1-5
V: TRBV7-2
size: .
D: .
length: 14
DNA: TGTGCCAGCAGCTTGGCCTATAGCAATCAGCCCCAGCATTTT
CDR3: CASSLAYSNQPQHF

J: TRBJ2-7
V: TRBV4-2
size: .
D: TRBD1
length: 15
DNA: TGTGCCAGCAGCCAGGGCGGGGGACAGGGTCGCGAGCAGTACTTC
CDR3: CASSQGGGQGREQYF

J: TRBJ2-1
V: TRBV29-1
size: .
D: .
length: 13
DNA: TGCAGCGTAACTAGTGATTCCTACAATGAGCAGTTCTTC
CDR3: CSVTSDSYNEQFF

J: TRBJ1-4
V: TRBV29-1
size: few
D: TRBD1
length: 13
DNA: TGCAGCGCCCTGACAGGGTTTGGTGAAAAACTGTTTTTT
CDR3: CSALTGFGEKLFF

J: TRBJ2-7
V: TRBV7-2
size: once
D: .
length: 17
DNA: TGTGCCAGCAGCTCGTCATCCGGGACCAACCCCTCCTACGAGCAGTACTTC
CDR3: CASSSSSGTNPSYEQYF

J: TRBJ2-2
V: TRBV14
size: few
D: TRBD1
length: 15
DNA: TGTGCCAGCAGCCGGAACAGGGGTGGCACCGGGGAGCTGTTTTTT
CDR3: CASSRNRGGTGELFF

J: TRBJ1-4
V: TRBV7-2
size: .
D: .
length: 12
DNA: TGTGCCAGCAGCTTATATAATGAAAAACTGTTTTTT
CDR3: CASSLYNEKLFF

J: TRBJ1-3
V: TRBV10-3
size: .
D: TRBD1
length: 18
DNA: TGTGCCATCAGTGACCTGGGACAGGGGAAAAACTCTGGAAACACCATATATTTT
CDR3: CAISDLGQGKNSGNTIYF

J: TRBJ2-7
V: TRBV11-2
size: once
D: TRBD2
length: 17
DNA: TGTGCCAGCAGCTTAGTTTTGACGGGGGGGTCAGCCTACGAGCAGTACTTC
CDR3: CASSLVLTGGSAYEQYF

J: TRBJ2-7
V: TRBV11-1
size: .
D: TRBD2
length: 15
DNA: TGTGCCAGCAGCTTAATCGGGGGGGCGCGAACCGAGCAGTACTTC
CDR3: CASSLIGGARTEQYF

J: TRBJ2-7
V: TRBV4-2
size: .
D: TRBD2
length: 15
DNA: TGTGCCAGCAGCCCCGGACTAGCGGGCTCCTACGAGCAGTACTTC
CDR3: CASSPGLAGSYEQYF

J: TRBJ1-1
V: TRBV30
size: .
D: TRBD1
length: 14
DNA: TGTGCCTGGAGTCGGGACAGGGCGAACACTGAAGCTTTCTTT
CDR3: CAWSRDRANTEAFF

J: TRBJ2-7
V: TRBV4-1
size: .
D: .
length: 13
DNA: TGCGCCAGCAGCCAGGGGAGAGGGGACGAGCAGTACTTC
CDR3: CASSQGRGDEQYF

J: TRBJ1-1
V: TRBV5-1
size: .
D: .
length: 15
DNA: TGCGCCAGCAGCTTGGGGACAGTGGACTCGACTGAAGCTTTCTTT
CDR3: CASSLGTVDSTEAFF

J: TRBJ2-3
V: TRBV15
size: .
D: TRBD1
length: 15
DNA: TGTGCCACCAGCAGAAGACAGGGTGGCACAGATACGCAGTATTTT
CDR3: CATSRRQGGTDTQYF

J: TRBJ1-2
V: TRBV29-1
size: few
D: .
length: 12
DNA: TGCAGCGCCACATTCGGATTACGTGGCTACACCTTC
CDR3: CSATFGLRGYTF

J: TRBJ1-1
V: TRBV28
size: .
D: .
length: 13
DNA: TGTGCCAGCAAGGTTTCATCAGGGACTGAAGCTTTCTTT
CDR3: CASKVSSGTEAFF

J: TRBJ1-3
V: TRBV5-6
size: .
D: TRBD1
length: 15
DNA: TGTGCCAGCGGTTCACAGGGGGAACTTGGAAACACCATATATTTT
CDR3: CASGSQGELGNTIYF

J: TRBJ2-5
V: TRBV6-6
size: .
D: .
length: 15
DNA: TGTGCCAGCAGCCCCGGGGGCGGGACGGCTGAGACCCAGTACTTC
CDR3: CASSPGGGTAETQYF

J: TRBJ2-5
V: TRBV6-1
size: .
D: TRBD1
length: 17
DNA: TGTGCCAGCAGTGCCCGACCGCCGGGACAGGGCCGTGGGACCCAGTACTTC
CDR3: CASSARPPGQGRGTQYF

J: TRBJ1-1
V: TRBV5-4
size: .
D: TRBD1
length: 17
DNA: TGTGCCAGCAGCCCTCCCCCCACAGGGGGACAGAACACTGAAGCTTTCTTT
CDR3: CASSPPPTGGQNTEAFF

J: TRBJ2-3
V: TRBV7-9
size: .
D: .
length: 15
DNA: TGTGCCAGCAGCCCCCAGCTAGCGTTATTCGGTACGCAGTATTTT
CDR3: CASSPQLALFGTQYF

J: TRBJ1-5
V: TRBV10-3
size: once
D: .
length: 14
DNA: TGTGCCATCAGTGCACAGGGTATGGGACAGCCCCAGCATTTT
CDR3: CAISAQGMGQPQHF

J: TRBJ2-3
V: TRBV23-1
size: few
D: TRBD1
length: 14
DNA: TGCGCCAGCATAGACAGGGGGCGTACAGATACGCAGTATTTT
CDR3: CASIDRGRTDTQYF

J: TRBJ2-2
V: TRBV28
size: .
D: .
length: 17
DNA: TGTGCCAGCAGTTCTGGGTGGTTGGGGAGTTACACCGGGGAGCTGTTTTTT
CDR3: CASSSGWLGSYTGELFF

J: TRBJ1-4
V: TRBV28
size: .
D: TRBD1
length: 15
DNA: TGTGCCAGCGGGACAGGGGGTACAACTAATGAAAAACTGTTTTTT
CDR3: CASGTGGTTNEKLFF

J: TRBJ1-2
V: TRBV9
size: .
D: .
length: 12
DNA: TGTGCCAGCATGGGAAGTTTGGGCGGCTACACCTTC
CDR3: CASMGSLGGYTF

J: TRBJ2-1
V: TRBV15
size: .
D: .
length: 14
DNA: TGTGCCACCAGCGGACCTCGGGCCCGAGGTGAGCAGTTCTTC
CDR3: CATSGPRARGEQFF

J: TRBJ2-1
V: TRBV29-1
size: .
D: TRBD2
length: 14
DNA: TGCAGCATCATGCGGGAGACCTCCTACAATGAGCAGTTCTTC
CDR3: CSIMRETSYNEQFF

J: TRBJ2-7
V: TRBV7-2
size: .
D: TRBD2
length: 19
DNA: TGTGCCAGCAGCTTAAAGGTCCGATCCGGTGCGGGGGTCGGATACGAGCAGTACTTC
CDR3: CASSLKVRSGAGVGYEQYF

J: TRBJ1-4
V: TRBV21-1
size: .
D: .
length: 17
DNA: TGTGCCAGCAGCATCGTGGGCAGGGCATCCATATGTGAAAAACTGTTTTTT
CDR3: CASSIVGRASICEKLFF

J: TRBJ1-1
V: TRBV18
size: .
D: .
length: 14
DNA: TGTGCCAGCTCAGCCCAGGACAGGAACACTGAAGCTTTCTTT
CDR3: CASSAQDRNTEAFF

J: TRBJ2-7
V: TRBV18
size: once
D: TRBD1
length: 14
DNA: TGTGCCAGCTCACCCGTGACAGGGCCCTACGAGCAGTACTTC
CDR3: CASSPVTGPYEQYF

J: TRBJ2-1
V: TRBV5-1
size: .
D: .
length: 16
DNA: TGCGCCAGCAGCTTGGCTGGGTCCCCCTCCTACAATGAGCAGTTCTTC
CDR3: CASSLAGSPSYNEQFF

J: TRBJ2-5
V: TRBV7-9
size: .
D: TRBD1
length: 13
DNA: TGTGCCAGCAGCCCGGGACAGGTGCAGACCCAGTACTTC
CDR3: CASSPGQVQTQYF

J: TRBJ2-1
V: TRBV2
size: .
D: .
length: 14
DNA: TGTGCCAGCAAGGGGGCGGGGGCTAACAATGAGCAGTTCTTC
CDR3: CASKGAGANNEQFF

J: TRBJ1-2
V: TRBV2
size: .
D: .
length: 12
DNA: TGTGCCAGCAGTCAAGACAACTATGGCTACACCTTC
CDR3: CASSQDNYGYTF

J: TRBJ2-7
V: TRBV30
size: .
D: TRBD1
length: 14
DNA: TGTGCCTGGAGTCATAGGGACAGTCTTAGCGAGCAGTACTTC
CDR3: CAWSHRDSLSEQYF

J: TRBJ2-3
V: TRBV2
size: .
D: .
length: 12
DNA: TGTGCCAGCAGTGAATCGACCCATACGCAGTATTTT
CDR3: CASSESTHTQYF

J: TRBJ2-1
V: TRBV5-1
size: .
D: TRBD1
length: 14
DNA: TGCGCCAGCAGCCCCGGGACAGGCTACAATGAGCAGTTCTTC
CDR3: CASSPGTGYNEQFF

J: TRBJ2-7
V: TRBV27
size: .
D: TRBD1
length: 13
DNA: TGTGCCAGCAGTAGCCGGGACAGCGCCGAGCAGTACTTC
CDR3: CASSSRDSAEQYF

J: TRBJ1-6
V: TRBV6-5
size: .
D: .
length: 14
DNA: TGTGCCAGCAGTTTAGACCCTCGCGTCTCACCCCTCCACTTT
CDR3: CASSLDPRVSPLHF

J: TRBJ1-5
V: TRBV14
size: .
D: .
length: 13
DNA: TGTGCCAGCAGCCAAGTCCGGGGTCAGCCCCAGCATTTT
CDR3: CASSQVRGQPQHF

J: TRBJ1-4
V: TRBV30
size: many
D: TRBD1
length: 14
DNA: TGTGCCTGGGACCCGGGACAGGAGGGTGAAAAACTGTTTTTT
CDR3: CAWDPGQEGEKLFF

J: TRBJ2-1
V: TRBV7-3
size: .
D: .
length: 14
DNA: TGTGCCAGCAGCTTATTCGGTCAAATCGATGAGCAGTTCTTC
CDR3: CASSLFGQIDEQFF

J: TRBJ1-4
V: TRBV7-6
size: .
D: .
length: 18
DNA: TGTGCCAGCAGCTCCGAAGGGAGGGGTTCAGGGGTGCGGGAAAAACTGTTTTTT
CDR3: CASSSEGRGSGVREKLFF

J: TRBJ2-1
V: TRBV7-2
size: .
D: TRBD1
length: 15
DNA: TGTGCCAGCAGCAATACCGGGACAGGGGTCAATGAGCAGTTCTTC
CDR3: CASSNTGTGVNEQFF

J: TRBJ2-7
V: TRBV2
size: .
D: .
length: 8
DNA: TGTGCCAGCAGACTAGAGTACTTC
CDR3: CASRLEYF

J: TRBJ2-2
V: TRBV5-4
size: .
D: TRBD1
length: 15
DNA: TGTGCCAGCAGCCCCCTTACAGGGGGCACCGGGGAGCTGTTTTTT
CDR3: CASSPLTGGTGELFF

J: TRBJ2-3
V: TRBV14
size: .
D: TRBD2
length: 15
DNA: TGTGCCAGCAGCCAATTTCTAGCGGACACAGATACGCAGTATTTT
CDR3: CASSQFLADTDTQYF

J: TRBJ1-3
V: TRBV7-8
size: .
D: .
length: 16
DNA: TGTGCCAGCAGCTCAAGGGGACCTACCTCGGGAAACACCATATATTTT
CDR3: CASSSRGPTSGNTIYF

J: TRBJ2-7
V: TRBV5-1
size: .
D: TRBD1
length: 17
DNA: TGCGCCAGCAGCTTGTGGGTTCGTGGGACAGGTAGTGACGAGCAGTACTTC
CDR3: CASSLWVRGTGSDEQYF

J: TRBJ2-7
V: TRBV18
size: .
D: TRBD2
length: 15
DNA: TGTGCCAGCTCACCAACCGGCGGGGGGGCCTACGAGCAGTACTTC
CDR3: CASSPTGGGAYEQYF

J: TRBJ2-3
V: TRBV7-2
size: .
D: TRBD2
length: 17
DNA: TGTGCCAGCAGCTTAGACGGACTAGCGGGACGCACAGATACGCAGTATTTT
CDR3: CASSLDGLAGRTDTQYF

J: TRBJ2-1
V: TRBV7-2
size: .
D: TRBD1
length: 18
DNA: TGTGCCAGCAGCATCCCCCGGGACAGGGGTCCAATCTACAATGAGCAGTTCTTC
CDR3: CASSIPRDRGPIYNEQFF